These 25 T cell receptor beta chains originate from one sample sequenced in a study of shared clonotypes between healthy human individuals. The repertoire was sequenced with immunoSEQ multiplex PCR; TCRdb's copy has only in-frame clones and lacks some. The sample carries some 2,000,000 clones, roughly 94% recorded once. The sequenced sample was naive CD4+ T cells sorted from blood. Subset defined: CD45RA+ positively selected. Every receptor here comes from a man younger than 35 in good health.

The chain carries TRBV6-6 and TRBJ1-6; D may be TRBD1 (6 bases). V was shortened by 5 bases and J by 3 bases, with 11 bases between the two germline ends. Germline assignment: CDR1 MNHNY and CDR2 SVGAGI (reference sequence). The CDR3 runs to 15 residues. CDR3 in amino acids: CASSPTGIYNSPLHF. Here the CDR3 DNA reads TGTGCCAGCAGTCCAACAGGGATCTATAATTCACCCCTCCACTTT.

The V and J genes are TRBV20-1 and TRBJ1-1; D is unclear. Germline V gene lookup returns CDR1 DFQATT and CDR2 SNEGSKA (reference sequence). This CDR3 spans 11 amino acids. V was trimmed by 3 bases and J by 8 bases, leaving 10 bases between them. Here the CDR3 DNA reads TGCAGTGCTAGCGACGAGGCAGAAGCTTTCTTT. Translation gives CSASDEAEAFF.

CDR3 in amino acids: CASSQGQGAANEKLFF. The CDR3 nucleotides are TGTGCCAGCAGCCAAGGACAGGGGGCAGCTAATGAAAAACTGTTTTTT. V usage is TRBV14 and J usage is TRBJ1-4; 10 bases agree with TRBD1. Germline V gene lookup returns CDR1 SGHDN and CDR2 FVKESK. V shed 1 base, J shed 3 bases, and the junction held 2 bases outside the gene matches. This CDR3 comprises 16 residues.

This chain joins TRBV19 and TRBJ2-7; a weak D match, TRBD1 (6 bases). This CDR3 is built from 16 residues. Germline CDR1 and CDR2: LNHDA and SQIVND (reference sequence). Trimming shortened V by 7 bases and J by 6 bases, and 25 bases separated the two germline ends. The CDR3 loop reads CASTPTRTAQIGEQYF. The CDR3 DNA is TGTGCCAGTACCCCGACCAGGACAGCCCAAATTGGCGAGCAGTACTTC.

This sequence joins TRBV6-4 and TRBJ2-3; TRBD2 agrees at 8 bases. This CDR3 is 15 amino acids long. Looked up from germline, CDR1 is MRHNA and CDR2 is SNTAGT. With 6 bases clipped from V and 0 bases from J, the junction kept 5 bases outside the gene matches. DNA of the CDR3: TGTGCCAGCAGCCGAGCGGGAGCAAGCACAGATACGCAGTATTTT. It specifies CASSRAGASTDTQYF.

V is TRBV30 and J is TRBJ2-7, with 9 bases matching TRBD2. The length of the CDR3 is 13 residues. Germline trimming cut 8 bases from V and 7 bases from J; bases unmatched to any gene: 12. Germline CDR1 reads GTSNPN; CDR2 reads SVGIG (reference sequence). CDR3: CAISRGGEREQYF. In nucleotides, the CDR3 is TGTGCCATATCCCGCGGGGGGGAGCGGGAGCAGTACTTC.

CDR3 region: CASSLMADWGYEQYF. CDR3 DNA: TGTGCCAGCAGTTTGATGGCAGACTGGGGGTACGAGCAGTACTTC. This rearrangement joins TRBV28 to TRBJ2-7; either TRBD1 or TRBD2 may fit D (5 bases each). V lost 3 bases and J lost 4, with 16 bases in between. Germline assignment: CDR1 MDHEN and CDR2 SYDVKM. The CDR3 sequence is 15 residues long.

The chain employs TRBV11-3 and TRBJ2-7; perhaps TRBD1 as D (5 bases). Germline V gene sequence: CDR1 SGHNT, CDR2 YENEEA. The CDR3 is made up of 14 amino acids. Between the trimmed V and J ends, which lost 0 bases and 3 bases, there was a span of 9 bases. The CDR3 nucleotides are TGTGCCAGCAGCTTAGATGGCAGGGACTACGAGCAGTACTTC. It is translated as CASSLDGRDYEQYF. Combining the CDR3 with reference TRBV11-3 and TRBJ2-7 gives the whole variable domain EAGVVQSPRYKIIEKKQPVAFWCNPISGHNTLYWYLQNLGQGPELLIRYENEEAVDDSQLPKDRFSAERLKGVDSTLKIQPAELGDSAVYLCASSLDGRDYEQYFGPGTRLTVT.

V gene TRBV10-3 combines with J gene TRBJ1-2, with a possible D match to TRBD1 (5 bases). The V gene's germline CDR1 is ENHRY and CDR2 SYGVKD. Between the trimmed V and J ends, which lost 6 bases and 5 bases, there was a span of 16 bases. This CDR3 has 14 residues. CDR3 protein: CAIRSGTEIYGYTF. The CDR3 bases are TGTGCCATCAGATCCGGGACGGAGATTTATGGCTACACCTTC.

The chain recombines TRBV5-4 with TRBJ1-3; possibly TRBD1 for D (5 bases). Germline V gene lookup returns CDR1 SGHNT and CDR2 YYREEE (reference sequence). V lost 4 bases to trimming and J lost 4 bases, with 9 bases between them. The CDR3 totals 13 residues. The chain's CDR3 is CASSRRQGNTIYF. The DNA for the CDR3 is TGTGCCAGCAGCAGGCGACAGGGAAACACCATATATTTT.

J is TRBJ1-4 and V is TRBV18; a possible D gene is TRBD1 (5 bases). The V gene lost 3 bases and the J gene lost 8 bases, with 16 bases spanning the gap. The length of the CDR3 is 15 residues. Germline V gene sequence: CDR1 KGHSH, CDR2 LQKENI. The CDR3: CASSPLTAEREKLFF. CDR3 coding DNA: TGTGCCAGCTCACCCTTGACAGCGGAACGCGAAAAACTGTTTTTT.

The chain is built from TRBV6-5 and TRBJ2-5; 10 nucleotides agree with TRBD2. The V and J ends lost 0 bases and 4 bases, in that order; junction bases with no gene match: 2. The CDR3 is 15 amino acids. Germline loops: CDR1 MNHEY, CDR2 SVGAGI. Here the CDR3 reads CASSYSSGGSETQYF. The CDR3 DNA sequence: TGTGCCAGCAGTTACTCTAGCGGGGGGTCAGAGACCCAGTACTTC.

The V and J genes are TRBV4-1 and TRBJ2-1; 9 bases map to TRBD1. Trimming cost V 5 bases and J 6 bases; bases outside gene matches: 8. Per the germline V gene, CDR1 is MGHRA and CDR2 is YSYEKL. This CDR3 is built from 15 residues. CDR3 in amino acids: CASSGRDRASNEQFF. CDR3 nucleotide sequence: TGCGCCAGCAGCGGCCGGGACAGGGCCAGCAATGAGCAGTTCTTC.

The rearrangement links TRBV5-1 to TRBJ2-3, with TRBD2 as a possible D gene (5 bases). The CDR3 loop spans 17 amino acids. V shed 4 bases and J shed 0 bases, with 18 bases lying between them. Germline values: CDR1 SGHRS, CDR2 YFSETQ. CDR3 loop: CASSLAWESASTDTQYF. DNA for the CDR3: TGCGCCAGCAGCCTGGCATGGGAGTCGGCTAGCACAGATACGCAGTATTTT.

Comments on this clone: The sample has other DNA sequences that encode this CDR3 too. The chain recombines TRBV6-5 with TRBJ2-5, with D perhaps TRBD1 or TRBD2 (7 bases each). In germline, CDR1 is MNHEY, CDR2 SVGAGI. CDR3 length: 13 residues. The V end was cut by 6 bases, the J end by 4 bases, with 12 bases between. This chain's CDR3 is CASRQGGRETQYF. In DNA, the CDR3 is TGTGCCAGCAGGCAGGGGGGGCGAGAGACCCAGTACTTC.

The chain recombines TRBV28 with TRBJ1-1; D ambiguous. Germline V gene lookup returns CDR1 MDHEN and CDR2 SYDVKM. The CDR3 is 15 amino acids. Trimming removed 4 bases from V and 5 bases from J, with 17 bases in between. This CDR3 is CASSSSELGWTEAFF. CDR3 DNA sequence: TGTGCCAGCAGTTCCTCCGAATTAGGTTGGACTGAAGCTTTCTTT.

This clone was recorded only once. This specimen includes other DNA sequences encoding the same CDR3. The chain links TRBV6-5 to TRBJ1-6; tentative D call: TRBD1 (6 bases). The germline V gene has CDR1 MNHEY and CDR2 SVGAGI. V lost 6 bases to trimming and J lost 2 bases, with 11 bases between them. The CDR3 totals 15 residues. CDR3: CASSLQGTYNSPLHF. The DNA of the CDR3 is TGTGCCAGCAGCCTACAGGGAACCTATAATTCACCCCTCCACTTT.

Only a few counts were recorded for this clone. The chain joins TRBV7-9 to TRBJ1-1; the D is unclear. The CDR3 extends over 13 amino acids. CDR1 is SEHNR, CDR2 FQNEAQ, per germline (reference sequence). V was clipped by 10 bases and J by 1 base, with 13 bases between them. CDR3 sequence reads: CAIRGNTNTEAFF. The DNA of the CDR3 is TGTGCCATCCGAGGGAATACGAACACTGAAGCTTTCTTT.

This chain uses TRBV18 with TRBJ2-1; TRBD1 matches 7 bases. CDR1 is KGHSH and CDR2 is LQKENI in the germline V gene. The CDR3 length is 14 residues. The J segment lost 3 bases and the V segment lost 4 bases, leaving 3 bases of the junction unmatched. This chain's CDR3 is CASSLDRSYNEQFF. CDR3 coding DNA: TGTGCCAGCTCACTGGACAGGAGCTACAATGAGCAGTTCTTC.

DNA of the CDR3: TGTGCCAGCACGTCGGGGAATCAGCCCCAGCATTTT. Translation gives CASTSGNQPQHF. The gene calls are TRBV2 and TRBJ1-5; D remains ambiguous. This CDR3 has 12 residues. The V end was cut by 7 bases, the J end by 4 bases, with 8 bases between. CDR1 SNHLY and CDR2 FYNNEI come from the germline V gene.

The chain links TRBV5-4 to TRBJ2-2; D is possibly TRBD1 (5 bases). Germline CDR1 and CDR2: SGHNT and YYREEE (reference sequence). The V and J ends lost 0 bases and 5 bases respectively, with 11 bases between them. This CDR3 has 15 amino acids. The CDR3 nucleotides are TGTGCCAGCAGCTTGGCCGGGCGACAGACCGGGGAGCTGTTTTTT. This translates into CASSLAGRQTGELFF.

The CDR3 protein is CASNPQDRPYEQYF. The CDR3, as DNA: TGTGCCAGCAATCCCCAGGACCGACCCTACGAGCAGTACTTC. The chain has TRBV6-4 and TRBJ2-7; D gene uncertain. The CDR3 runs to 14 residues. V gave up 7 bases and J gave up 2 bases, with 15 bases separating them. Germline loops: CDR1 MRHNA, CDR2 SNTAGT.

The chain is built from TRBV11-2 and TRBJ2-5, with 7 positions matching TRBD1. J was trimmed by 1 base and V by 5 bases; bases with no gene match: 7. Germline V gene data show CDR1 as SGHAT and CDR2 as FQNNGV. The CDR3 contains 15 residues. DNA of the CDR3: TGTGCCAGCAGCCGTTCCGGACAGGCCCAAGAGACCCAGTACTTC. Residues: CASSRSGQAQETQYF.

The V and J genes are TRBV6-1 and TRBJ1-2; D remains unclear. In germline, CDR1 is MNHNS, CDR2 SASEGT. This CDR3 region has 13 residues. Trimming left V 7 bases short and J 5 bases short, with 14 bases between. CDR3 DNA sequence: TGTGCCAGCAAAAGGTCGCAAGGTTATGGCTACACCTTC. Its translation is CASKRSQGYGYTF.

Concerning this clone itself: Within the sample, other DNA sequences also encode this same CDR3. The gene calls are TRBV2 and TRBJ1-5, with 9 positions matching TRBD1. Germline V lookup: CDR1 SNHLY, CDR2 FYNNEI. This CDR3 is built from 15 residues. The ends lost 4 bases at V and 1 base at J; junction bases unmatched: 2. Here the CDR3 DNA reads TGTGCCAGCAGTGGGACAGGGGCGAGCAATCAGCCCCAGCATTTT. Its protein product is CASSGTGASNQPQHF.